Listed here are 24 T cell receptor beta chains from one sample, sequenced in a study of T cell clusters in autoimmune cytopenias (dated by TCRdb to the late 2010s). TRB amplification used around 250 ng of peripheral blood genomic DNA, some 38,000 genome equivalents, per sample. Data came from an Illumina MiSeq. Multiplex PCR with a touch-down protocol amplified TRB rearrangements, with the TRB-A and TRB-B primer pools combined in a single tube. TCRdb reprocessed the reads and lists each CDR3 protein sequence as a single entry, with no DNA. The sample table includes some 11,000 distinct CDR3 sequences. The ten largest clones represent 3.3% of the sample. The same specimen was also included in a second study, on T cell repertoires in aging, cancer and after chemotherapy.

The sequenced sample was peripheral blood. These receptors came from a human donor in good health.

V and J are TRBV18 and TRBJ2-2; the D gene TCRdb calls, TRBD1, cannot be checked with no DNA. The length of the CDR3 is 14 residues. Germline values: CDR1 KGHSH, CDR2 LQKENI. CDR3 amino acids: CASSGQGKAGELFF.

The V gene is TRBV6-1, the J gene TRBJ2-3. The CDR3 consists of 15 residues. Germline assignment: CDR1 MNHNS and CDR2 SASEGT. The CDR3 spells CASSVHGGFTDTQYF.

According to its frequency, this clonotype is medium-sized. The chain employs TRBV10-2 and TRBJ2-7; TCRdb returns TRBD1, unconfirmable since there is no DNA. Germline V lookup: CDR1 WSHSY, CDR2 SAAADI. This CDR3 comprises 15 residues. CDR3 residues: CASRGDIRDGYEQYF.

V and J are TRBV30 and TRBJ2-3; TCRdb outputs TRBD2, but without DNA this stays unchecked. The CDR3 covers 15 residues. Germline loops: CDR1 GTSNPN, CDR2 SVGIG (reference sequence). The CDR3 sequence: CAWMNGGAATDTQYF.

This sequence joins TRBV4-3 and TRBJ1-1. The V gene's germline CDR1 is LGHNA and CDR2 YSLEER. This CDR3 has 12 residues. CDR3: CASSQAGVEAFF.

The CDR3 here is CASSLVFSGGSSTDTQYF. The chain joins TRBV11-2 to TRBJ2-3; the D call of TRBD2 rests on TCRdb alone, since no DNA is present to check it. The CDR3 has 18 residues. Germline V gene lookup returns CDR1 SGHAT and CDR2 FQNNGV.

This clonotype ranks as medium-sized in terms of frequency. V is TRBV7-9 and J is TRBJ1-1. The CDR3 contains 12 residues. Germline V gives CDR1 SEHNR, CDR2 FQNEAQ (reference sequence). The CDR3 protein is CASSESNTEAFF.

The V call is TRBV10-3, the J call TRBJ1-5; without DNA, the TCRdb call of TRBD1 cannot be checked. The CDR3 is made up of 17 amino acids. Germline V CDR1 and CDR2: ENHRY, SYGVKD. This CDR3 reads CASSLNLRQGPNQPQHF.

Its frequency marks this clonotype as medium-sized. The V and J genes are TRBV29-1 and TRBJ2-1; no DNA is available, so the TRBD1 call from TCRdb remains unchecked. Germline V lookup: CDR1 SQVTM, CDR2 ANQGSEA. This CDR3 region has 14 residues. The CDR3 is CSVEGQGKDNEQFF.

V usage is TRBV28 and J usage is TRBJ1-2; the D gene TCRdb calls, TRBD1, cannot be checked with no DNA. The CDR3 spans 18 residues. Germline CDR1 is MDHEN and CDR2 is SYDVKM. The CDR3 reads CASSSALGTGHVRNGYTF.

The rearrangement links TRBV10-3 to TRBJ2-7. Germline values: CDR1 ENHRY, CDR2 SYGVKD. The CDR3 is 14 residues long. Here the CDR3 reads CAISDSGTTYEQYF.

CDR3: CASSFIHREISYEQYF. The chain employs TRBV11-3 and TRBJ2-7; lacking DNA, the TRBD1 call made by TCRdb goes unchecked. The V gene's germline CDR1 is SGHNT and CDR2 YENEEA. This CDR3 has 16 residues. Supplemented by reference TRBV11-3 and TRBJ2-7, the full variable domain reads EAGVVQSPRYKIIEKKQPVAFWCNPISGHNTLYWYLQNLGQGPELLIRYENEEAVDDSQLPKDRFSAERLKGVDSTLKIQPAELGDSAVYLCASSFIHREISYEQYFGPGTRLTVT.

This clonotype registers medium-sized by frequency. The chain couples TRBV20-1 to TRBJ2-1; TCRdb indicates TRBD1, and absent DNA this call remains unverified. In germline, CDR1 is DFQATT, CDR2 SNEGSKA (reference sequence). This CDR3 contains 13 residues. The CDR3 region is CSATGTGRHEQFF.

This sequence joins TRBV28 and TRBJ2-6; TCRdb outputs TRBD2, but without DNA this stays unchecked. Per germline, CDR1 MDHEN and CDR2 SYDVKM. The CDR3 sequence is 17 residues long. CDR3 amino acids: CASRSRPGLSGANVLTF.

V and J are TRBV19 and TRBJ1-1; TCRdb's assignment of TRBD1 cannot be checked, as there is no DNA. The CDR3 is 13 residues long. The germline V gene has CDR1 LNHDA and CDR2 SQIVND (reference sequence). CDR3 protein: CASRLDRLGEAFF.

The genes are TRBV7-2 and TRBJ2-2; lacking DNA, the TRBD1 call made by TCRdb goes unchecked. Per germline, CDR1 SGHTA and CDR2 FQGNSA. This CDR3 contains 16 residues. The CDR3 sequence: CASSLEEGARVGELFF.

The rearrangement uses TRBV11-2 and TRBJ2-1; TCRdb lists TRBD2, though no DNA is available to test this call. Germline values: CDR1 SGHAT, CDR2 FQNNGV. The CDR3 consists of 18 residues. This CDR3 is CASREGASGTRGYNEQFF. Using reference TRBV11-2 and TRBJ2-1 for the parts outside the CDR3, the full variable domain is EAGVAQSPRYKIIEKRQSVAFWCNPISGHATLYWYQQILGQGPKLLIQFQNNGVVDDSQLPKDRFSAERLKGVDSTLKIQPAKLEDSAVYLCASREGASGTRGYNEQFFGPGTRLTVL.

The CDR3 here is CASSPTDWTGGAFTEAFF. This rearrangement joins TRBV12-3 or TRBV12-4 to TRBJ1-1; the D call from TCRdb, TRBD1, cannot be confirmed without DNA. The CDR3 runs 18 residues.

The chain employs TRBV18 and TRBJ1-5; TCRdb returns TRBD1, unconfirmable since there is no DNA. The CDR3 runs 14 residues. Per germline, CDR1 KGHSH and CDR2 LQKENI. CDR3 amino acids: CASKGTGHNQPQHF. Based on the CDR3 plus reference TRBV18 and TRBJ1-5, the full variable domain is NAGVMQNPRHLVRRRGQEARLRCSPMKGHSHVYWYRQLPEEGLKFMVYLQKENIIDESGMPKERFSAEFPKEGPSILRIQQVVRGDSAAYFCASKGTGHNQPQHFGDGTRLSIL.

J is TRBJ1-3 and V is TRBV18; TCRdb's D call, TRBD1, is unchecked because there is no DNA. In germline, CDR1 is KGHSH, CDR2 LQKENI. CDR3 length: 16 amino acids. CDR3 sequence: CASSPDGQGFGNTIYF.

The chain links TRBV4-3 to TRBJ2-7; TCRdb's D call, TRBD1, is unchecked because there is no DNA. The germline V gene has CDR1 LGHNA and CDR2 YSLEER. This CDR3 has 14 amino acids. CDR3 protein: CASSQWARKGEQYF.

This chain joins TRBV7-9 and TRBJ2-4; TCRdb indicates TRBD1, and absent DNA this call remains unverified. CDR1 SEHNR and CDR2 FQNEAQ come from the germline V gene (reference sequence). This CDR3 region has 16 residues. CDR3: CASSSSRTEAKNIQYF.

The chain uses TRBV4-3 and TRBJ1-2; TCRdb proposes TRBD1, but this gene call is untestable without DNA. The CDR3 runs to 14 residues. Germline CDR1 is LGHNA and CDR2 is YSLEER. The CDR3 reads CASSQDAGDYGYTF.

The gene calls are TRBV19 and TRBJ2-7; no DNA is available, so the TRBD1 call from TCRdb remains unchecked. The CDR3 is 13 residues long. The V gene's germline CDR1 is LNHDA and CDR2 SQIVND (reference sequence). CDR3 residues: CASSLMGQDEQYF.